Listed below are T cell receptor beta chains from one sample, sequenced in a study of blood T cells in healthy people across ages. In TCRdb, the 5' RACE reads were re-called with MiXCR into one record per CDR3 protein. The sample consists of about 680,000 distinct CDR3 sequences, about half of them appearing once. The sample taken for sequencing was blood. These receptors were collected from a woman aged 60-70 years in good health. CDR3s leave out the opening cysteine and the closing phenylalanine or tryptophan.

V,J,length,CDR3
TRBV24-1,TRBJ2-3,11,ATSDFSGATQY
TRBV4-3,TRBJ2-7,13,ASSQVLGGWNEQY
TRBV11-1,TRBJ1-1,12,ASSAQGTGTEAF
TRBV5-5,TRBJ2-7,14,ASSLGGGSSVYEQY
TRBV20-1,TRBJ2-1,13,SASTFSGRVVEQF
TRBV4-2,TRBJ2-5,14,ASSLTGTGDTETQY
TRBV4-3,TRBJ2-1,13,ASSLRTSGYNEQF
TRBV29-1,TRBJ1-1,11,SVWGVMNTEAF
TRBV29-1,TRBJ1-2,11,SAKSLQDYGYT
TRBV20-1,TRBJ2-3,14,SARARLALSTDTQY
TRBV5-1,TRBJ2-3,11,ASSWDSPGAQY
TRBV7-9,TRBJ2-3,15,ASSSSFSFEVGDTQY
TRBV4-3,NA,15,ASSQDRGGGRGYEQY
TRBV6-1,TRBJ2-7,14,ASSERTMRSYNEQY
TRBV11-2,TRBJ2-3,13,ASSFSGRHSDTQY
TRBV6-1,TRBJ2-7,13,AHTIRTGEAYEQY
TRBV6-1,TRBJ2-4,19,ASSERTGMLDTAGAKNIQY
TRBV20-1,TRBJ2-3,14,SARDWASGRAATQY
TRBV28,TRBJ1-2,14,AITPASTGGAYGYT
TRBV6-5,TRBJ2-1,11,ASRDSDYNEQF
TRBV5-1,TRBJ2-7,13,ASSLLPLGGYEQY
TRBV6-2/TRBV6-3,TRBJ2-3,11,ASSWGPATAQY
TRBV7-2,TRBJ2-3,13,ASSLYRGVVDTQY
TRBV7-9,TRBJ2-3,13,ASSLGWQNTDTQY
TRBV20-1,TRBJ2-7,14,SARVGSPRYSYEQY
TRBV7-2,TRBJ2-7,14,ASSLDVTGGYYEQY
TRBV27,TRBJ1-2,11,ASSPVTDSGYT
TRBV24-1,TRBJ2-1,12,ATSSASLRNEQF
TRBV18,TRBJ2-5,12,ASSRGPAGETQY
TRBV3-1,TRBJ1-2,11,ASSQLGVGGYT
TRBV3-1,TRBJ2-7,13,ASSETQGLWYEQY
TRBV15,TRBJ1-6,11,ATSGQGTSPLH
TRBV10-3,TRBJ2-3,12,AISEGRGTDTQY
TRBV29-1,TRBJ2-6,15,SVEGGAGTKGANVLT
TRBV4-2,TRBJ2-5,11,ASSQDWRETQY
TRBV20-1,TRBJ2-6,12,SARGLAGANVLT
TRBV20-1,TRBJ2-3,13,SANLGGSSTDTQY
TRBV6-1,TRBJ1-5,14,ASRTGASKGNQPQH